Described below is a single TCR beta chain sequence and its context. Using immunoSEQ multiplex PCR, the repertoire was profiled, and TCRdb retains in-frame clones only, with some absent. There are 75,000 to 90,000 clones in the sample; 92% occur only once, and 0.55% to 0.75% lies in the top ten. Germline lookup yields CDR1 LNHDA and CDR2 SQIVND (reference sequence). V lost 3 bases to trimming and J lost 1 base; unmatched junction nucleotides: 3. The CDR3 runs to 15 residues. This entry comes from a study of OX40 agonist ivuxolimab in advanced cancers. The sample in question was CD4+ or CD8+ T cells sorted from blood, obtained in a trial of the OX40 agonist ivuxolimab. The genes are TRBV19 and TRBJ2-3; 8 positions match TRBD2. The TCR originated in an adult with an advanced solid tumor such as melanoma, head and neck, liver or kidney cancer. The CDR3 DNA reads TGTGCCAGTAGTATGGGGCGGGGGGGCACAGATACGCAGTATTTT. Translated, it gives CASSMGRGGTDTQYF.